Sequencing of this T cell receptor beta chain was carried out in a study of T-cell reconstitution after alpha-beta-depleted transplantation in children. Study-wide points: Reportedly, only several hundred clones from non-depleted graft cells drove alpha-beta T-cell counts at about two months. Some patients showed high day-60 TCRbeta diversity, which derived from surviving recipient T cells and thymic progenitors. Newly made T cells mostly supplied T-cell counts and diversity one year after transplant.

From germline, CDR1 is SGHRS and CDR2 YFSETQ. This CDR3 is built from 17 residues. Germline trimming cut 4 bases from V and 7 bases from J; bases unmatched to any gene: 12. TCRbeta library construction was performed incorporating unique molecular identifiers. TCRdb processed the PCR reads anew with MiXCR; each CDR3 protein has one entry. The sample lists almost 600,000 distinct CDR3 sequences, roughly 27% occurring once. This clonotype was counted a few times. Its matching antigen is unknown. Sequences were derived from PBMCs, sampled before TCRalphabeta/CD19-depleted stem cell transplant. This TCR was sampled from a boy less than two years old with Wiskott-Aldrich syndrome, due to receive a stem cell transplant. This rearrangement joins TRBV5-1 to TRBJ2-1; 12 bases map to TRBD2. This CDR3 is CASSRGLAGGRENEQFF. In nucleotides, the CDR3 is TGCGCCAGCAGCCGCGGCCTAGCGGGAGGGCGGGAGAATGAGCAGTTCTTC.